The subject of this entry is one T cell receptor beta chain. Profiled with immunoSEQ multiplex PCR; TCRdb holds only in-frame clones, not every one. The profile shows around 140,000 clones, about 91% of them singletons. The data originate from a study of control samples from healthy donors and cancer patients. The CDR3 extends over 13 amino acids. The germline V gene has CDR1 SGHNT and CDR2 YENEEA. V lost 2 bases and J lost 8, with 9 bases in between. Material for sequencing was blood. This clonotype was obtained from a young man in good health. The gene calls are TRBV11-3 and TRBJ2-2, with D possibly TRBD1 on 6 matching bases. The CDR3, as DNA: TGTGCCAGCAGCTTACCCGGACAGGGGGAGCTGTTTTTT. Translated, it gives CASSLPGQGELFF.